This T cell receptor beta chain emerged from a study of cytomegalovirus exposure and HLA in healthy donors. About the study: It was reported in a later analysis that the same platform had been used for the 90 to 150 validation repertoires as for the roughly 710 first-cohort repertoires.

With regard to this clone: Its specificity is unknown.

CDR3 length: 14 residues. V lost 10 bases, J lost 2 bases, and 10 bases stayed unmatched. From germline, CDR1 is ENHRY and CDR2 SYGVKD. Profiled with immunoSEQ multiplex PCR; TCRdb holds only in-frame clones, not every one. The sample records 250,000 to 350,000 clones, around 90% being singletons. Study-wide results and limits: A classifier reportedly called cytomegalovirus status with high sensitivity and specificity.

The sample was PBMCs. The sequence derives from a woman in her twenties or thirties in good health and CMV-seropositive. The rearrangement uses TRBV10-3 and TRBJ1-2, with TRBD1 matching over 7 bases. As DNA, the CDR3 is TGTGCCACTTCCGAAGGACAGGACAACTATGGCTACACCTTC. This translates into CATSEGQDNYGYTF.